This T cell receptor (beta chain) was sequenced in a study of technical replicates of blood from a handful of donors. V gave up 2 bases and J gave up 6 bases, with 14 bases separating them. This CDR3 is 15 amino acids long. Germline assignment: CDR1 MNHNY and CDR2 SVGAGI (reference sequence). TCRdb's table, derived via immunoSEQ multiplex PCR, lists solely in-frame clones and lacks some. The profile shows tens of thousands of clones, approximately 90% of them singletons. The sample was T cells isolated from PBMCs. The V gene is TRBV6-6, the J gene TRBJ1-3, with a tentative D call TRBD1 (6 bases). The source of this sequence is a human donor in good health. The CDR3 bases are TGTGCCAGCAGTTACCCGGACAGTGGTTTAAACACCATATATTTT. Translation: CASSYPDSGLNTIYF.